This T cell receptor (beta chain) was profiled in a study of T-cell reconstitution after alpha-beta-depleted transplantation in children. Unique molecular identifiers were used to barcode this TCRbeta library. TCRdb processed the PCR reads anew with MiXCR; each CDR3 protein has one entry. In the table there are about 540,000 distinct CDR3 sequences, around 17% of which are singletons. CDR3 length: 15 residues. Germline trimming cut 5 bases from V and 8 bases from J; bases unmatched to any gene: 12. Germline CDR1 and CDR2: SGHTA and FQGTGA. The sequence was obtained from a human donor who donated a stem cell graft to a child with acute lymphoblastic leukemia. The sequences come from PBMCs from the stem cell graft donor, collected from the stem cell graft. J is TRBJ2-1 and V is TRBV7-3; 7 bases line up with TRBD2. CDR3 in amino acids: CASSKGYSGNDEQFF. The CDR3 bases are TGTGCCAGCAGCAAAGGATACAGCGGGAACGATGAGCAGTTCTTC.